These 20 T cell receptor beta chains originate from one sample sequenced in a study of OX40 agonist ivuxolimab in advanced cancers. The table came from immunoSEQ multiplex PCR; TCRdb's copy has only in-frame clones and leaves some out. The table records tens of thousands of clones, 89% of them present only once. The specimen comprised CD4+ or CD8+ T cells sorted from blood, sampled in a trial of the OX40 agonist ivuxolimab. The receptors here all came from an adult with an advanced solid tumor such as melanoma, head and neck, liver or kidney cancer.

The chain carries TRBV10-1 and TRBJ2-1, with TRBD2 as a possible D gene (7 bases). This CDR3 is 14 amino acids long. Germline V CDR1 and CDR2: WNHNN, SYGVQD (reference sequence). V dropped 3 bases and J dropped 7 bases, with 13 bases sitting between them. CDR3 loop: CASSEKGGPNEQFF. CDR3 in DNA: TGCGCCAGCAGTGAAAAGGGGGGGCCTAATGAGCAGTTCTTC.

The CDR3 nucleotides read TGTGCCAGCTCAGGGACCCTCGGGCAAGAGACCCAGTACTTC. It translates to CASSGTLGQETQYF. J is TRBJ2-5 and V is TRBV28; the D gene could be TRBD1 or TRBD2 (5 bases each). This CDR3 has 14 residues. Germline V gene lookup returns CDR1 MDHEN and CDR2 SYDVKM. V was cut by 8 bases and J by 2 bases, with 15 bases left in between.

The CDR3 sequence: CASSTFRSYTDTQYF. CDR3 nucleotide sequence: TGTGCCAGCAGTACCTTTAGGTCCTACACAGATACGCAGTATTTT. V usage is TRBV27 and J usage is TRBJ2-3; D is undetermined. This CDR3 is 15 amino acids long. Trimming shortened V by 5 bases and J by 2 bases, and 14 bases separated the two germline ends. Germline loops: CDR1 MNHEY, CDR2 SMNVEV (reference sequence).

This clone has only one observation. V is TRBV10-2 and J is TRBJ2-5, with TRBD2 matching over 11 bases. This CDR3 is built from 15 residues. Germline V gene lookup returns CDR1 WSHSY and CDR2 SAAADI. With 3 bases clipped from V and 5 bases from J, the junction kept 5 bases outside the gene matches. CDR3 nucleotide sequence: TGCGCCAGCAGTGATGCTAGCGGGGGGTTGGAGACCCAGTACTTC. This sequence encodes CASSDASGGLETQYF.

The chain carries TRBV19 and TRBJ2-3; 13 bases agree with TRBD2. CDR3 length: 16 residues. Germline CDR1 LNHDA, CDR2 SQIVND (reference sequence). V was pared by 4 bases and J by 5 bases, with 6 bases of the junction left unmatched. This chain's CDR3 is CASSRTSGGVIDTQYF. The CDR3 nucleotides are TGTGCCAGTAGTAGAACTAGCGGGGGGGTAATAGATACGCAGTATTTT.

The rearrangement uses TRBV28 and TRBJ2-4; maybe TRBD2 (6 bases). V was clipped by 5 bases and J by 6 bases, with 17 bases between them. CDR3 length equals 15 residues. Germline V gene lookup returns CDR1 MDHEN and CDR2 SYDVKM. CDR3 coding DNA: TGTGCCAGCAGTGCGGGGCATAAGGAGGGAAACATTCAGTACTTC. This translates into CASSAGHKEGNIQYF.

The rearrangement joins TRBV28 to TRBJ1-6, with D tentatively TRBD1 (5 bases). CDR1 MDHEN and CDR2 SYDVKM come from the germline V gene. There are 15 residues in the CDR3. The ends were cut back, 2 bases at V and 6 bases at J, with 11 bases in the middle. CDR3 protein: CASSLKGRLNSPLHF. DNA for the CDR3: TGTGCCAGCAGTTTAAAGGGACGGCTTAATTCACCCCTCCACTTT.

This clone has a single count. J is TRBJ2-5 and V is TRBV29-1; TRBD1 aligns across 7 bases. V was pared by 6 bases and J by 3 bases, with 4 bases of the junction left unmatched. CDR1 is SQVTM, CDR2 ANQGSEA, per germline. The CDR3 sequence is 12 residues long. The chain's CDR3 is CSVTGTEETQYF. The CDR3, as DNA: TGCAGCGTCACCGGGACAGAAGAGACCCAGTACTTC. The whole variable domain, filled in from reference TRBV29-1 and TRBJ2-5, reads SAVISQKPSRDICQRGTSLTIQCQVDSQVTMMFWYRQQPGQSLTLIATANQGSEATYESGFVIDKFPISRPNLTFSTLTVSNMSPEDSSIYLCSVTGTEETQYFGPGTRLLVL.

In nucleotides, the CDR3 is TGTGCCAGCAGTTTAGGGGACAGGGCTATAGATACGCAGTATTTT. Translating gives CASSLGDRAIDTQYF. The chain recombines TRBV27 with TRBJ2-3; 9 nucleotides line up with TRBD1. CDR1 and CDR2 from the germline V gene are MNHEY and SMNVEV (reference sequence). Losses at the gene ends were 2 bases for V and 5 bases for J; bases not matched to a gene: 5. CDR3 length: 15 amino acids.

By share, this clone ranks as medium-sized. The V call is TRBV27, the J call TRBJ2-7; 7 nucleotides match TRBD1. CDR1 is MNHEY, CDR2 SMNVEV, per germline (reference sequence). Trimming at V came to 8 bases and at J to 3 bases, leaving 7 bases not matched to a gene. This CDR3 region has 13 residues. CDR3 residues: CASGKGQNYEQYF. The CDR3 nucleotides read TGTGCCAGCGGCAAGGGACAGAACTACGAGCAGTACTTC.

J is TRBJ2-7 and V is TRBV27, with TRBD2 matching 8 bases. The germline CDR1 and CDR2 sequences are MNHEY and SMNVEV (reference sequence). V gave up 1 base and J gave up 7 bases; unmatched junction bases: 6. The CDR3 has 14 amino acids. CDR3 residues: CASSLWGSGVEQYF. The CDR3 DNA reads TGTGCCAGCAGTTTATGGGGTAGCGGGGTAGAGCAGTACTTC.

The chain joins TRBV7-9 to TRBJ1-4, with TRBD1 matching 7 bases. Germline CDR1 and CDR2: SEHNR and FQNEAQ (reference sequence). V shed 5 bases, J shed 3 bases, and the junction held 3 bases outside the gene matches. The CDR3 runs to 14 residues. The DNA of the CDR3 is TGTGCCAGCAGCCCAGACAGGGCTAATGAAAAACTGTTTTTT. This encodes CASSPDRANEKLFF.

The chain links TRBV5-1 to TRBJ2-7; TRBD2 matches at 9 bases. Germline-derived CDR1 and CDR2 are SGHRS and YFSETQ. V was pared by 0 bases and J by 5 bases, with 3 bases of the junction left unmatched. The CDR3 totals 14 residues. The CDR3 DNA reads TGCGCCAGCAGCTTGGTAGCGGGGGAGGACGAGCAGTACTTC. It translates to CASSLVAGEDEQYF.

The rearrangement joins TRBV2 to TRBJ1-1; D is unresolved. This CDR3 has 14 amino acids. The V gene's germline CDR1 is SNHLY and CDR2 FYNNEI. Between the trimmed V and J ends, which lost 4 bases and 2 bases, there was a span of 11 bases. The CDR3 is CASSGRAGNTEAFF. For the CDR3, the DNA is TGTGCCAGCAGTGGTAGAGCGGGTAACACTGAAGCTTTCTTT.

The chain carries TRBV4-2 and TRBJ2-3, with TRBD2 matching over 8 bases. The CDR3 runs 18 residues. J was trimmed by 1 base and V by 0 bases; bases with no gene match: 9. The germline V gene has CDR1 LGHNA and CDR2 YNFKEQ. CDR3 region: CASSQETLIAGRTDTQYF. DNA of the CDR3: TGTGCCAGCAGCCAAGAAACGCTAATAGCGGGGCGCACAGATACGCAGTATTTT.

The CDR3 region has the DNA TGTGCCAGCAGCTTAGCCGGGGTATCATACGAGCAGTACTTC. Encoded protein: CASSLAGVSYEQYF. V usage is TRBV7-9 and J usage is TRBJ2-7, with D tentatively TRBD2 (5 bases). The CDR3 consists of 14 residues. V gave up 0 bases and J gave up 4 bases, with 10 bases separating them. CDR1 SEHNR and CDR2 FQNEAQ come from the germline V gene (reference sequence).

This clone was counted a few times. The gene calls are TRBV10-2 and TRBJ1-5, with a weak D call TRBD1 (6 bases). The CDR3 has 15 amino acids. V was clipped by 4 bases and J by 4 bases, with 14 bases between them. Germline V CDR1 and CDR2: WSHSY, SAAADI. This CDR3 reads CASSGGGQWNQPQHF. DNA of the CDR3: TGCGCCAGCAGTGGGGGGGGGCAGTGGAATCAGCCCCAGCATTTT.

The rearrangement uses TRBV15 and TRBJ2-4, with TRBD2 as a possible D gene (6 bases). Germline V gene sequence: CDR1 LNHNV, CDR2 YYDKDF (reference sequence). Trimming shortened V by 0 bases and J by 10 bases, and 22 bases separated the two germline ends. The CDR3 runs 17 residues. CDR3 region: CATSRDQYGGRELIQYF. As DNA, the CDR3 is TGTGCCACCAGCAGAGATCAGTATGGAGGGCGCGAACTAATTCAGTACTTC.

The CDR3 reads CASSLDLGSYNEQFF. The CDR3 DNA follows: TGCGCCAGCAGCTTGGACTTGGGGTCCTACAATGAGCAGTTCTTC. The chain recombines TRBV5-1 with TRBJ2-1; D call uncertain. There are 15 residues in the CDR3. Trimming cost V 0 bases and J 1 base, with 8 bases left between them. Per germline, CDR1 SGHRS and CDR2 YFSETQ.

The chain joins TRBV4-1 to TRBJ2-7; 11 nucleotides agree with TRBD1. V lost 3 bases to trimming and J lost 4 bases; unmatched junction nucleotides: 8. Looked up from germline, CDR1 is MGHRA and CDR2 is YSYEKL. This CDR3 is 16 amino acids long. CDR3 nucleotides: TGCGCCAGCAGCCATGCCGGGACAGGGGGTAGGTACGAGCAGTACTTC. Amino acids: CASSHAGTGGRYEQYF.